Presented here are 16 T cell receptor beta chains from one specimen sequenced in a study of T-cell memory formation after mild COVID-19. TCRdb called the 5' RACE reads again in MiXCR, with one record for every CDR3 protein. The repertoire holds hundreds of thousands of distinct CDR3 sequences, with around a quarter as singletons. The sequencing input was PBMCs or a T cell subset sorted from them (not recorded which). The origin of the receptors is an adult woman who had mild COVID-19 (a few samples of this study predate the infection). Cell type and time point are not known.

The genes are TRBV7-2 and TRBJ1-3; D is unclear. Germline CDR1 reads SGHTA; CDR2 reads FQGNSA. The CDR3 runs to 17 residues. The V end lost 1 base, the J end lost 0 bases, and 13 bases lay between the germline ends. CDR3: CASSLDRGTYSGNTIYF. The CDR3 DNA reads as TGTGCCAGCAGCTTAGATCGCGGAACCTACTCTGGAAACACCATATATTTT.

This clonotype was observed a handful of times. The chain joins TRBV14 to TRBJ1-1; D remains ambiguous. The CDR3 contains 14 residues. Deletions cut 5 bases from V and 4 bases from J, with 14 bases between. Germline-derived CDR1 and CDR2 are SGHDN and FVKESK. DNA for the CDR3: TGTGCCAGCAGCGGGCAGTTGAGCTCCACTGAAGCTTTCTTT. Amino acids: CASSGQLSSTEAFF.

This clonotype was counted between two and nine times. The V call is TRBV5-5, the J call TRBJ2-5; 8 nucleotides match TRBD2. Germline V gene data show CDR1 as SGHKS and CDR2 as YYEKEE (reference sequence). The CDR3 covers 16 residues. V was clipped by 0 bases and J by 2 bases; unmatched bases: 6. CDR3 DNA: TGTGCCAGCAGCTTGGAGATTTTAGCGGGGCAAGAGACCCAGTACTTC. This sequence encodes CASSLEILAGQETQYF.

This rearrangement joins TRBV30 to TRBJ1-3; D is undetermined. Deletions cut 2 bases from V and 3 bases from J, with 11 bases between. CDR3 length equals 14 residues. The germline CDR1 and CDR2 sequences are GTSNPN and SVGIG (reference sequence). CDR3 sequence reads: CAWSWGFDGNTIYF. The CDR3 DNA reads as TGTGCCTGGAGTTGGGGTTTTGATGGAAACACCATATATTTT.

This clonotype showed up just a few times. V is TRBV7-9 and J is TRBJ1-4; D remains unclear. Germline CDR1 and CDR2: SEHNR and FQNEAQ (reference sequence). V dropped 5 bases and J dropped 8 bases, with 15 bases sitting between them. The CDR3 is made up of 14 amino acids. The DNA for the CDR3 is TGTGCCAGCAGCCCCCGGACGACGGTAGAAAAACTGTTTTTT. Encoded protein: CASSPRTTVEKLFF.

The CDR3: CASSPILNTGELFF. CDR3 nucleotides: TGTGCCAGCAGCCCTATACTGAACACCGGGGAGCTGTTTTTT. V is TRBV14 and J is TRBJ2-2; unclear D gene. The germline gives CDR1 SGHDN, CDR2 FVKESK. Trimming removed 4 bases from V and 1 base from J, with 7 bases in between. The CDR3 runs to 14 residues.

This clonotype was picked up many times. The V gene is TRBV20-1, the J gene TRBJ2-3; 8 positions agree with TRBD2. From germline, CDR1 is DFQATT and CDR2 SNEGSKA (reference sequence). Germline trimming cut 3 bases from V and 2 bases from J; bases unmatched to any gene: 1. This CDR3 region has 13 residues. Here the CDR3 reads CSASGRVTDTQYF. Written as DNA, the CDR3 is TGCAGTGCTAGCGGGAGGGTCACAGATACGCAGTATTTT.

The CDR3 spells CASSLISTGANVLTF. The CDR3 region has the DNA TGTGCCAGCAGCTTAATCAGCACTGGGGCCAACGTCCTGACTTTC. The rearrangement uses TRBV7-3 and TRBJ2-6; D call uncertain. CDR3 length equals 15 residues. Per the germline V gene, CDR1 is SGHTA and CDR2 is FQGTGA. V lost 1 base, J lost 2 bases, and 6 bases lay in between.

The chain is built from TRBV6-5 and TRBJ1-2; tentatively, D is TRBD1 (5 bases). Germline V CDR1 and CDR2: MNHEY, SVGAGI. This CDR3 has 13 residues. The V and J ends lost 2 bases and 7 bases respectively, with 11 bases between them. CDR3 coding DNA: TGTGCCAGCAGTTACAATGGGGCCGTTGGCTACACCTTC. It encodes CASSYNGAVGYTF.

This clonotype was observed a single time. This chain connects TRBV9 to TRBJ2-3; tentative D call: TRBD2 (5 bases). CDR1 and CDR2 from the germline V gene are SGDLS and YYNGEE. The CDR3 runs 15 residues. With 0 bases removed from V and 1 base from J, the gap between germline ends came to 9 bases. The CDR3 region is CASSVVDGGTDTQYF. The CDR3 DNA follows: TGTGCCAGCAGCGTAGTGGACGGGGGCACAGATACGCAGTATTTT.

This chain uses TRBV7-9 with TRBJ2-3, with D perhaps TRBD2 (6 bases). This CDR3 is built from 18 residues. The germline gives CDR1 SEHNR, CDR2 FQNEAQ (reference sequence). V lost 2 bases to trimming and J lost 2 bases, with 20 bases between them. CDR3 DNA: TGTGCCAGCAGCTTATTGCGGGAAGAATTTTTTTACACAGATACGCAGTATTTT. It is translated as CASSLLREEFFYTDTQYF.

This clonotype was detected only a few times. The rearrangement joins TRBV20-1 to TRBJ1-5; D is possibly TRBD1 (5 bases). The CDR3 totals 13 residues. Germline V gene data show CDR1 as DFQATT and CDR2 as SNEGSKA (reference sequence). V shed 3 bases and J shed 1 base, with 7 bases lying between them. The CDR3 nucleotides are TGCAGTGCTAGTAGGGGAAGCAATCAGCCCCAGCATTTT. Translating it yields CSASRGSNQPQHF.

CDR3 protein: CASSPRHESYNEQFF. CDR3 sequence (DNA): TGTGCCAGCAGCCCCCGGCATGAGAGTTACAATGAGCAGTTCTTC. The genes are TRBV13 and TRBJ2-1; D gene uncertain. From germline, CDR1 is PRHDT and CDR2 FYEKMQ (reference sequence). V was pared by 5 bases and J by 4 bases, with 15 bases between. This CDR3 comprises 15 residues.

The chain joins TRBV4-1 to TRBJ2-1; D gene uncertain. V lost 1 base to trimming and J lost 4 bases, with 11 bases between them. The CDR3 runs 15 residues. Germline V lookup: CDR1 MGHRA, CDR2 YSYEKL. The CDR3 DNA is TGCGCCAGCAGCCAAGTCCGAAACGGTTACAATGAGCAGTTCTTC. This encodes CASSQVRNGYNEQFF.

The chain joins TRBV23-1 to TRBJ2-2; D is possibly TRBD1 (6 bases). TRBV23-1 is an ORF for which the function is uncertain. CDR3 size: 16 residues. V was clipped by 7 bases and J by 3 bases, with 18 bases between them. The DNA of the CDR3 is TGCGCCAGCACCCCAGGGGATAATCCCCACACCGGGGAGCTGTTTTTT. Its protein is CASTPGDNPHTGELFF.

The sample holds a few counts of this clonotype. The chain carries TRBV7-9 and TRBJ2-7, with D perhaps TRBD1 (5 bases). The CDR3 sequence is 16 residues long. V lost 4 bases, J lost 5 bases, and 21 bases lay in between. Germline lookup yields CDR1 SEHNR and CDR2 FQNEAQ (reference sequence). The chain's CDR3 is CASSSSLGAGNNEQYF. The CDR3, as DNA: TGTGCCAGCAGCTCCTCTCTTGGGGCAGGGAATAACGAGCAGTACTTC.